The clone carrying this T cell receptor (beta chain) was counted a single time. The sample comes from a study of blood T cell repertoires in COVID-19. V was shortened by 1 base and J by 6 bases, with 12 bases between the two germline ends. CDR3 length: 15 residues. Per germline, CDR1 SGHNT and CDR2 YENEEA. Here immunoSEQ multiplex PCR was the method, and the copy in TCRdb shows in-frame clones only, minus some. The sample lists fewer than 250,000 clones, around 88% seen once, with less than 3% in the top ten. The receptor was derived from a man aged 50 to 60 with active or convalescent COVID-19. Sequencing used peripheral blood. This rearrangement joins TRBV11-3 to TRBJ2-2, with a possible D match to TRBD1 (6 bases). Written as DNA, the CDR3 is TGTGCCAGCAGCTTAGTTTCAGGGGCGGCCGGGGAGCTGTTTTTT. This codes for CASSLVSGAAGELFF.